This T cell receptor beta chain appears in the sequencing data of a study of T cells in Graves' hyperthyroidism and ophthalmopathy. Regarding the study as a whole: Appearing also in blood were most of the thyroid clonotypes expanded above 0.001.

This clonotype was detected many times. What it binds is unknown. Trimming shortened V by 1 base and J by 6 bases, and 7 bases separated the two germline ends. The CDR3 totals 13 residues. Germline V gives CDR1 KGHSH, CDR2 LQKENI. What was amplified from RNA transcripts were TCR beta CDR3 regions. The HTBI primer set was used in a first-round RT-PCR of the TCR CDR3. Each CDR3 protein gets one entry after TCRdb re-called the multiplex PCR reads with MiXCR. In the table there are fewer than 700,000 distinct CDR3 sequences, about a sixth of which are singletons. Sequences were obtained from blood. The sequence was obtained from a woman in her 30s with Graves' hyperthyroidism. The chain recombines TRBV18 with TRBJ1-5; perhaps TRBD1 as D (6 bases). The CDR3 sequence: CASSPLDSQPQHF. The CDR3 nucleotides are TGTGCCAGCTCACCACTGGACAGTCAGCCCCAGCATTTT. The whole variable domain, remainder taken from reference TRBV18 and TRBJ1-5, is NAGVMQNPRHLVRRRGQEARLRCSPMKGHSHVYWYRQLPEEGLKFMVYLQKENIIDESGMPKERFSAEFPKEGPSILRIQQVVRGDSAAYFCASSPLDSQPQHFGDGTRLSIL.